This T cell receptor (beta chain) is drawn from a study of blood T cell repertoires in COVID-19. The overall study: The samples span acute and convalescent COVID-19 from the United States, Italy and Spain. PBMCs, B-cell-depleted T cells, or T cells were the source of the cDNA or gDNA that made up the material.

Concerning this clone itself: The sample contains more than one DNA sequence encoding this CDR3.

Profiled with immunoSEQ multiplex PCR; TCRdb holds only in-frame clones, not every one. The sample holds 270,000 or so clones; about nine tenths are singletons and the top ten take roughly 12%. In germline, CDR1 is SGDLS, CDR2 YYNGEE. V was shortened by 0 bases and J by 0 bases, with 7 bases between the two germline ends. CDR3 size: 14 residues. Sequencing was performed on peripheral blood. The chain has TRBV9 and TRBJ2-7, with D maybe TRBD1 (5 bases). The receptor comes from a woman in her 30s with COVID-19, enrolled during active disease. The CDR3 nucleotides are TGTGCCAGCAGCGTAGGGGGCGACTCCTACGAGCAGTACTTC. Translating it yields CASSVGGDSYEQYF.